The clone carrying this T cell receptor beta chain has just one count. As yet, its antigen is unknown. Trimming shortened V by 3 bases and J by 3 bases, and 9 bases separated the two germline ends. The CDR3 contains 14 residues. In germline, CDR1 is ENHRY, CDR2 SYGVKD. Both subsets, CD45RA+ naive and CD45RA-negative memory, were split from the CD4+ cells. This record comes from a study of shared clonotypes between healthy human individuals. This table comes from immunoSEQ multiplex PCR, and its TCRdb copy is limited to in-frame clones, with some not included. The sample has approximately 1.5 million clones; 95% to 99% are singletons. Findings of the study overall: Some clonotypes were shared by all four sorted-subset donors, while others were not shared. The non-shared ones had lower generation probabilities than the shared ones.

Sequences were obtained from naive CD4+ T cells sorted from blood. Subset noted: CD45RA+ positively selected. This rearrangement joins TRBV10-3 to TRBJ1-3; D is ambiguous. The sequence came from a man aged 25 to 40 in good health. The CDR3 nucleotides are TGTGCCATCAGTGATGCCAGAGTTGGAAACACCATATATTTT. Its translation: CAISDARVGNTIYF.